This TCR beta chain was captured in a study of blood T cell repertoires in COVID-19 (dated by TCRdb to about 2020). For context, the study as a whole: Collaborator samples came from the United States, Italy and Spain and covered acute and convalescent phases of COVID-19. The prospective study material was composed of cDNA or gDNA derived from T cells, B-cell-depleted T cells, or PBMCs. Where available, HLA class I and class II types were obtained from metadata supplied by the sample provider rather than from assay-based typing. The sample metadata nearly always contained a de-identified subject ID, COVID-19 status, age in years and sex. Deeply sampled blood TCRbeta repertoires from subjects exposed to, actively infected with, or recovered from COVID-19 were included in the dataset. Samples came from the ongoing ImmuneRACE study (first 160 participants) plus 1,254 subjects from 6 global collaborators. The repertoires were made available in a free public database intended to serve as a resource for research on the immune response to SARS-CoV-2. Study-level results and caveats: How much clinical and demographic metadata was included differed by source and by participant, and the metadata was provided uncurated.

Of note for this clone: Its binding antigen is unknown. No quality values exist for individual bases; no much larger clone is one base distant.

The collaborating institutions used their own protocols to collect whole blood in K2EDTA tubes. For TCRbeta analysis, collaborator samples were shipped as frozen whole blood, as isolated PBMCs, or as DNA extracted from either sample type. TCRbeta CDR3 regions were amplified from genomic DNA using the immunoSEQ Assay, a bias-controlled multiplex PCR. In the source study's methods: Within the assay, amplification of reference gene primers was used to estimate how many nucleated cells each sample contained. To quantify the absolute abundance of each unique TCRbeta CDR3 rearrangement, sequence reads were collapsed and filtered. For each sample, productive Simpson clonality was calculated by taking the square root of Simpson's diversity index across productive rearrangements. In its TCRdb copy, this immuneACCESS table keeps in-frame sequences only and misses some clones. Where compared with another copy, unresolved V genes explain less than half of these, and the others have no known cause. V and J calls and clone size are given by that table; D and trimming were obtained from the DNA. Here the sample has 250,000 to 300,000 clones; around 88% occur a single time. Together, the top ten hold 1.5% to 2% of the sample.

Including cysteine and phenylalanine, the CDR3 has 17 amino acids. The CDR3 DNA has 51 bases and is translated from base 1. V is shortened by 4 bases, J by 4 bases, and the region joining them spans 19 bases. The germline V gene (reference sequence) sets CDR1 to MNHEY and CDR2 to SMNVEV. Sequencing was performed on peripheral blood. The chain joins TRBV27 to TRBJ1-4; TRBD1 is a weak D gene call, 6 bases matching. This TCR came from a young man with active or convalescent COVID-19. The CDR3 amino acid sequence is: CASSSTGSFLVNEKLFF. The nucleotide sequence is TGTGCCAGCAGTTCTACAGGGTCCTTTTTAGTTAATGAAAAACTGTTTTTT. Here the CDR3 is joined to the reference TRBV27 and TRBJ1-4 genes, and the full variable domain is: EAQVTQNPRYLITVTGKKLTVTCSQNMNHEYMSWYRQDPGLGLRQIYYSMNVEVTDKGDVPEGYKVSRKEKRNFPLILESPSPNQTSLYFCASSSTGSFLVNEKLFFGSGTQLSVL.